This TCR beta chain is drawn from a study of blood T cell repertoires in COVID-19. At the level of the study: Sites across the United States, Italy and Spain contributed samples from acute and convalescent COVID-19. Nucleic acid was either cDNA or gDNA, and it came from T cells, B-cell-depleted T cells, or PBMCs.

The germline V gene encodes CDR1 SGHTA and CDR2 FQGNSA. The CDR3 extends over 13 amino acids. V lost 2 bases to trimming and J lost 7 bases, with 6 bases between them. Seattle-derived patients entered the study during active infection and were followed longitudinally. In the original processing: Quantification of nucleated cells was approximated via reference gene primer amplification. Measured with immunoSEQ multiplex PCR; TCRdb has only the in-frame clones, and not every one. The DNA gave D and trimming, while V, J and clone size come from that table. Of 250,000 to 400,000 clones in the sample, about 87% are singletons; the top ten hold 1.5% to 2%.

The genes are TRBV7-2 and TRBJ1-6, with TRBD1 as a possible D gene (6 bases). The sequence was obtained from a woman aged 25 to 39 with COVID-19, enrolled during active disease. Source material: peripheral blood. The CDR3 loop is CASSLQGNSPLHF. CDR3 nucleotide sequence: TGTGCCAGCAGCTTACAGGGGAATTCACCCCTCCACTTT. The whole variable domain, remainder taken from reference TRBV7-2 and TRBJ1-6, is GAGVSQSPSNKVTEKGKDVELRCDPISGHTALYWYRQSLGQGLEFLIYFQGNSAPDKSGLPSDRFSAERTGGSVSTLTIQRTQQEDSAVYLCASSLQGNSPLHFGNGTRLTVT.